One sample yielded the 17 T cell receptor beta chains listed below, sequenced in a study of Ad26.COV2.S vaccination and SARS-CoV-2 variants. Profiled with immunoSEQ multiplex PCR; TCRdb holds only in-frame clones, not every one. The repertoire holds about 350,000 clones, with about 90% as singletons. Sequencing was performed on peripheral blood, taken after recovery from COVID-19. Receptors originate from a human donor who had recovered from COVID-19.

For this clone: Other DNA sequences in this sample translate to the same CDR3. The J gene is TRBJ2-2, the V gene TRBV9, with 7 bases that match TRBD2. The J segment lost 6 bases and the V segment lost 0 bases, leaving 2 bases of the junction unmatched. The CDR3 totals 14 residues. Germline loops: CDR1 SGDLS, CDR2 YYNGEE. CDR3 loop: CASSVGLASGELFF. The CDR3 DNA sequence: TGTGCCAGCAGCGTAGGACTAGCCTCCGGGGAGCTGTTTTTT.

The chain has TRBV20-1 and TRBJ1-4; D is unresolved. Germline CDR1 DFQATT, CDR2 SNEGSKA (reference sequence). The V end was cut by 3 bases, the J end by 3 bases, with 5 bases between. The CDR3 length is 12 residues. The CDR3 sequence is CSASRSNEKLFF. The DNA for the CDR3 is TGCAGTGCTAGTAGGTCTAATGAAAAACTGTTTTTT.

V is TRBV7-6 and J is TRBJ1-1; D is uncertain. CDR1 and CDR2 from the germline V gene are SGHVS and FNYEAQ. This CDR3 spans 15 amino acids. V lost 6 bases and J 1 base, leaving 15 bases between the germline ends. The CDR3 sequence is CASRRNPQKNTEAFF. CDR3 DNA: TGTGCCAGCAGACGTAATCCCCAGAAGAACACTGAAGCTTTCTTT.

This rearrangement joins TRBV14 to TRBJ1-1, with 9 bases aligning to TRBD1. The V segment lost 4 bases and the J segment 3 bases; nucleotides outside the gene matches: 3. This CDR3 is built from 14 residues. Germline loops: CDR1 SGHDN, CDR2 FVKESK. The CDR3 region has the DNA TGTGCCAGCAGCCGCGGGACAGGGTACACTGAAGCTTTCTTT. The encoded protein is CASSRGTGYTEAFF.

This clone occurred a few times. This same CDR3 is encoded by further DNA sequences in the sample. The chain links TRBV7-9 to TRBJ2-3; unclear D gene. This CDR3 comprises 14 residues. Trimming stripped 5 bases from V and 0 bases from J, with 9 bases between. Germline CDR1 and CDR2: SEHNR and FQNEAQ (reference sequence). CDR3 in DNA: TGTGCCAGCAGCCCACGAGGTAGCACAGATACGCAGTATTTT. Its translation is CASSPRGSTDTQYF.

The count of this clone is one. CDR3 loop: CASSRDSNSYEQYF. The CDR3 nucleotides read TGTGCCAGCAGCCGGGACAGTAACTCCTACGAGCAGTACTTC. The V and J genes are TRBV3-1 (or the pseudogene TRBV3-2) and TRBJ2-7; 7 bases match TRBD1. In germline, CDR1 is LGHDT, CDR2 YNNKEL (reference sequence). The CDR3 contains 14 residues. V lost 4 bases and J lost 0; bases outside the gene matches: 3.

V and J are TRBV11-2 and TRBJ1-2; D gene ambiguous. Germline lookup yields CDR1 SGHAT and CDR2 FQNNGV. The V end lost 5 bases, the J end lost 4 bases, and 14 bases lay between the germline ends. CDR3 size: 14 residues. The chain's CDR3 is CASSTRTEIYGYTF. The CDR3 nucleotides are TGTGCCAGCAGCACTCGGACCGAAATCTATGGCTACACCTTC.

The chain couples TRBV10-3 to TRBJ1-2; 9 bases fit TRBD1. Germline V gene data show CDR1 as ENHRY and CDR2 as SYGVKD. The CDR3 runs to 14 residues. The V segment lost 7 bases and the J segment 6 bases; nucleotides outside the gene matches: 9. The DNA for the CDR3 is TGTGCCATCAACCCGACAGGGGGAAGCCATGGCTACACCTTC. Translation gives CAINPTGGSHGYTF.

This chain links TRBV15 with TRBJ2-3; TRBD1 agrees at 7 bases. Germline values: CDR1 LNHNV, CDR2 YYDKDF (reference sequence). The CDR3 runs to 15 residues. After removal of 5 bases from V and 5 bases from J, the junction contained 10 bases not matched to a gene. DNA for the CDR3: TGTGCCACCAGCTCCCGACAGGGATGGGAAGATACGCAGTATTTT. This codes for CATSSRQGWEDTQYF. The full variable domain, with the rest looked up from reference TRBV15 and TRBJ2-3, is DAMVIQNPRYQVTQFGKPVTLSCSQTLNHNVMYWYQQKSSQAPKLLFHYYDKDFNNEADTPDNFQSRRPNTSFCFLDIRSPGLGDTAMYLCATSSRQGWEDTQYFGPGTRLTVL.

The chain joins TRBV12-5 to TRBJ1-1; a possible D gene is TRBD1 (5 bases). With 1 base removed from V and 1 base from J, the gap between germline ends came to 7 bases. The CDR3 totals 14 residues. From germline, CDR1 is LGHNT and CDR2 FRNRAP. CDR3: CASGLGGGNTEAFF. CDR3 nucleotides: TGTGCTAGTGGTTTGGGCGGGGGGAACACTGAAGCTTTCTTT.

J is TRBJ2-3 and V is TRBV2, with D possibly being TRBD1 or TRBD2 (5 bases each). Trimming left V 4 bases short and J 0 bases short, with 14 bases between. This CDR3 is built from 16 residues. From germline, CDR1 is SNHLY and CDR2 FYNNEI. As DNA, the CDR3 is TGTGCCAGCAGTGGCCGGGACGTTTCTAGCACAGATACGCAGTATTTT. This gives the protein CASSGRDVSSTDTQYF.

The chain carries TRBV6-1 and TRBJ1-2; D unresolved. With 2 bases removed from V and 6 bases from J, the gap between germline ends came to 10 bases. Germline values: CDR1 MNHNS, CDR2 SASEGT. This CDR3 has 13 residues. CDR3 loop: CASSESIRNGYTF. The CDR3 DNA follows: TGTGCCAGCAGTGAAAGTATACGTAATGGCTACACCTTC.

The chain recombines TRBV10-2 with TRBJ2-2; D ambiguous. The CDR3 contains 14 residues. V was shortened by 5 bases and J by 3 bases, with 10 bases between the two germline ends. Per the germline V gene, CDR1 is WSHSY and CDR2 is SAAADI. CDR3 bases: TGCGCCAGCAGTAAGATGGAATACACCGGGGAGCTGTTTTTT. Residues: CASSKMEYTGELFF.

V usage is TRBV25-1 and J usage is TRBJ2-7; 8 bases are shared with TRBD1. The CDR3 is made up of 14 amino acids. The V segment lost 6 bases and the J segment 4 bases; nucleotides outside the gene matches: 8. Germline V gene data show CDR1 as MGHDK and CDR2 as SYGVNS. CDR3 protein: CASSTRTGSYEQYF. The CDR3 bases are TGTGCCAGCAGCACCAGGACAGGGTCGTACGAGCAGTACTTC.

The V gene is TRBV9, the J gene TRBJ1-2; possibly TRBD1 for D (5 bases). Germline CDR1 is SGDLS and CDR2 is YYNGEE. The CDR3 runs to 14 residues. Trimming removed 0 bases at V and 3 bases at J, with 9 bases between. The CDR3 sequence: CASSVVGGDYGYTF. CDR3 nucleotide sequence: TGTGCCAGCAGCGTAGTTGGGGGGGACTATGGCTACACCTTC.

The J gene is TRBJ1-1, the V gene TRBV7-9; D perhaps matches TRBD1 (5 bases). Per germline, CDR1 SEHNR and CDR2 FQNEAQ (reference sequence). V gave up 5 bases and J gave up 8 bases, with 12 bases separating them. The CDR3 length is 12 residues. The CDR3 protein is CASSHGADEAFF. CDR3 DNA sequence: TGTGCCAGCAGCCATGGGGCGGACGAAGCTTTCTTT.

The chain links TRBV5-4 to TRBJ1-2; 7 bases map to TRBD1. The ends lost 6 bases at V and 4 bases at J; junction bases unmatched: 21. This CDR3 has 18 residues. Germline loops: CDR1 SGHNT, CDR2 YYREEE (reference sequence). The CDR3 nucleotides are TGTGCCAGCAACATTGTGGGTGACAGGGAAAAAAGTCCCTATGGCTACACCTTC. Amino acids: CASNIVGDREKSPYGYTF.